The source of this TCR beta chain is a study of identical twins (dated by TCRdb to the mid-2010s). For context, the study as a whole: TCR alpha and beta repertoires from monozygotic twins, unrelated adults of various ages and cord blood were deep-sequenced to test whether fetal clonotypes persist. To rule out contamination, replicate twin experiments were performed at different times with different library preparation protocols. What the work shows at the level of the full study, not this receptor alone: Invariant T cells such as MAIT and iNKT could partly confound zero-insertion analyses, although diverse VJ usage argued against such confounding for most clonotypes. Fewer insertions were carried by abundant cord blood beta clonotypes, a similar but weaker trend appeared in young adult naive repertoires, and no such trend appeared in memory repertoires. Out-of-frame TCR alpha sequences shared between twins showed an excess of low generation-probability sequences compared with coincidental sharing between unrelated individuals. Out-of-frame TCR alpha sharing in monozygotic twins was systematically underestimated by recombination models, whereas sharing between unrelated individuals was in agreement with the recombination models. A weaker excess of twin sharing was found in beta out-of-frame sequences because the signal-to-noise ratio was lowered by fewer shared sequences. Because the same donors could not be followed over many years, conclusions were based on cross-sectional statistical analysis.

Notes on this clonotype: No cognate antigen has been identified for it. Per-nucleotide qualities are absent, and no much larger clonotype sits a single base away.

Every donor in the study was a healthy Caucasian. Three pairs of female monozygotic twins, all aged about 18 to 29 years, made up the twin cohort. Positive isolation kits from Invitrogen were used to isolate CD4+ and CD8+ T cell populations. As encoded in the germline V gene (reference sequence), CDR1 is DFQATT while CDR2 is SNEGSKA. The CDR3 covers 16 residues, taking in both the cysteine and the phenylalanine. The retained sequence is limited to the CDR3, 48 bases, with the frame set at the first base. Unmatched junction bases come to 7, with V trimmed by 1 base and J by 2 bases. To prepare the library, 5' RACE was applied. The sample was run on an Illumina HiSeq 2000. A universal primer binding site was introduced by template switching, and a unique molecular identifier was present in the final cDNA, enabling accurate counting of TCR cDNA molecules. First-strand cDNA for TCR alpha and beta chains was synthesized from specific primers in the conserved constant-segment region. To control for contamination, each cDNA library was double barcoded with a SMART-Mk sample barcode plus Illumina barcodes. Two successive PCR steps introduced TruSeq adapter sequences along with Illumina sample barcodes. The TCR alpha and beta cDNA libraries were sequenced on the Illumina HiSeq platform using custom primers. The study's own analysis went as follows. Raw reads were processed with MiGEC to extract unique molecular identifiers, and MiXCR was used to determine CDR3 positions. For each individual, recombination models were inferred using an EM algorithm with the repgenHMM and IGoR tools. Shared clonotype analysis was performed with the tcR package in R, normalizing sharing by the product of cloneset sizes. To study raw recombination without the effects of thymic and clonal selection, out-of-frame nonproductive sequences were analyzed. Using fastp trimming at Q25 and MiXCR clonotype assembly, TCRdb reanalyzed the public sequencing data and kept in-frame beta chains. Each entry merges the rows of one CDR3 protein and shows their most common DNA and genes. The V and J calls and clone size are TCRdb's, not the authors'. The sample table lists 500,000 to 650,000 distinct CDR3 sequences, approximately 20% of them with a count of one. The ten largest make up around 0.5% of the sample.

The sample also formed part of further work on yellow fever vaccine responses in identical twins. Taken from the second paper: According to the authors, the vaccine-induced T cell response in identical twins seemed to be partly convergent and partly specific to each individual. In the study, vaccine-responding T cell clones were precisely tracked in identical twins.

This sequence originates from a woman aged 18-30 years in good health. This chain is built from TRBV20-1 and TRBJ2-1; TRBD2 lines up with 8 middle nucleotides. Sequencing was carried out using CD4+ T cells sorted from blood. The DNA sequence is as follows: TGCAGTGCTAGAGGAGGTAGCGGGATCACCTACAATGAGCAGTTCTTC. Translated, it reads CSARGGSGITYNEQFF.